This TCR beta chain was sequenced for a study of cytomegalovirus exposure and HLA in healthy donors. Points from the study as a whole: According to an earlier analysis, most TCR beta V segments yielded productive rearrangements about 90% or about 30% of the time. Most TCR sequences were rare, but some public TCRs occurred in many donors. A later analysis linked a missense variant in DCLRE1C to the trimming of TCR beta V and J genes.

The CDR3 consists of 16 residues. V was clipped by 1 base and J by 0 bases; unmatched bases: 3. Germline V CDR1 and CDR2: SGHRS, YFSETQ. This clone was recorded a few times. Its target is not known. 13 Jbeta primers and 60 Vbeta primers were used for the PCR. The repertoire was sequenced with immunoSEQ multiplex PCR; TCRdb's copy has only in-frame clones and lacks some. Among 150,000 or so clones listed, about 80% were seen once. The V gene is TRBV5-1, the J gene TRBJ2-2; 7 nucleotides align to TRBD2. Specimen: PBMCs. The sequence was obtained from a man in his forties in good health and CMV-seropositive. CDR3 coding DNA: TGCGCCAGCAGCTTGAGTACTAGCGCGAACACCGGGGAGCTGTTTTTT. It encodes CASSLSTSANTGELFF.